This TCR beta chain was retrieved from a study of regulatory T cells in long-lasting Graves disease. Building the TCR beta libraries relied on iRepertoire HTBI primers, and CDR3 regions underwent Arm-PCR. Via MiXCR, TCRdb re-called the multiplex PCR reads, giving one row per CDR3 protein. The profile covers 350,000 to 500,000 distinct CDR3 sequences, with 12% to 15% appearing a single time and 17% taken by the ten largest. Concerning this clonotype: A much larger clonotype is one base distant, so this may be a read error.

The time point: newly diagnosed GD, antithyroid drugs for less than 3 months. Researchers made the TCR library from RNA that was extracted from PBMCs. Trimming cost V 4 bases and J 0 bases, with 13 bases left between them. Germline values: CDR1 MNHEY, CDR2 SVGEGT. This CDR3 comprises 15 residues. These data also formed part of another study, on T cells in Graves' hyperthyroidism and ophthalmopathy. As reported in that work: Uncontrolled infection, other autoimmune disease, pregnancy or lactation excluded patients.

The receptor was derived from a woman aged 50 to 60 with Graves disease. The chain links TRBV6-2 or TRBV6-3 to TRBJ2-7; D perhaps matches TRBD2 (6 bases). This sample comprised peripheral blood mononuclear cells (PBMCs), obtained at new diagnosis, from a patient treated with antithyroid drugs. CDR3 bases: TGTGCCAGCAGTTTCTCCGGGACTTCCTCCTACGAGCAGTACTTC. It codes for CASSFSGTSSYEQYF.